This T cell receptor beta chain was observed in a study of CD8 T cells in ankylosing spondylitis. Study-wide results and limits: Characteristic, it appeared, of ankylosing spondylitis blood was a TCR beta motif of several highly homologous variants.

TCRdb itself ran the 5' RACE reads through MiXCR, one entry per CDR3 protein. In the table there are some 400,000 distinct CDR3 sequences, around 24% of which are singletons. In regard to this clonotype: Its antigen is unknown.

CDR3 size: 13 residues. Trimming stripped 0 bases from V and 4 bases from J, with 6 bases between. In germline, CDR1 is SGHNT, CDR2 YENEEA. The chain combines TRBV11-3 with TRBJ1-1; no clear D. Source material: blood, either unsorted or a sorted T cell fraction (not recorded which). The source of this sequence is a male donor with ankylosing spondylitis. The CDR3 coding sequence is TGTGCCAGCAGCTTAGAGGATGGCACTGAAGCTTTCTTT. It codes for CASSLEDGTEAFF.